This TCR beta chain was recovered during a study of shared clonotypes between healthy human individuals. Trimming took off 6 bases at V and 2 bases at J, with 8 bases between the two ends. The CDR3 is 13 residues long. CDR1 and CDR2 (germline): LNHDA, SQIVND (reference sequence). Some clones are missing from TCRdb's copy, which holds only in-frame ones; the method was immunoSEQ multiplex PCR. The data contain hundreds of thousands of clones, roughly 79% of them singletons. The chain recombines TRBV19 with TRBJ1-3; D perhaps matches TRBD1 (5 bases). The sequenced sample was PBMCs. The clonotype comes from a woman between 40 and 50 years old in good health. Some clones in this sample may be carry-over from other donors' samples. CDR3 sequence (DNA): TGTGCCAGTAGGATGACAGCTGGAAACACCATATATTTT. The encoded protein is CASRMTAGNTIYF.